Shown below are 17 T cell receptor beta chains from a single sample sequenced in a study of CD4 and CD8 cells across lung adenocarcinoma regions. TCRdb re-called the PCR reads through MiXCR, storing one row per CDR3 protein. The sample has over 20,000 distinct CDR3 sequences; around half are singletons. Sequencing used CD8+ T cells from the center of a lung tumor. All receptors come from a female donor with lung adenocarcinoma. The CD4 and CD8 labels of this study may be unreliable.

This clonotype was observed a single time. A read error may produce the germline difference seen at one junction end. CDR3 in DNA: TGTGCCAGCAGTGTATACCGGCCGTGTACCAAAAACATTCAGTATTTC. It specifies CASSVYRPCTKNIQYF. The gene calls are TRBV27 and TRBJ2-4; D remains ambiguous. Germline CDR1 reads MNHEY; CDR2 reads SMNVEV (reference sequence). This CDR3 region has 16 residues.

This clonotype was seen a handful of times. The rearrangement uses TRBV6-5 and TRBJ2-1; TRBD2 agrees at 11 bases. Losses at the gene ends were 2 bases for V and 5 bases for J; bases not matched to a gene: 5. CDR3 length: 16 amino acids. Looked up from germline, CDR1 is MNHEY and CDR2 is SVGAGI. The CDR3 DNA reads TGTGCCAGCAGTTACCCCGGGACTAGCGGAAACAATGAGCAGTTCTTC. This codes for CASSYPGTSGNNEQFF.

A few counts support this clonotype. The chain links TRBV11-1 to TRBJ2-3; TRBD1 aligns across 7 bases. This CDR3 has 15 amino acids. Trimming cost V 1 base and J 2 bases; bases outside gene matches: 3. Per germline, CDR1 SGHAT and CDR2 FQDESV (reference sequence). In nucleotides, the CDR3 is TGTGCCAGCAGCTTAGAGGGGGCCTACACAGATACGCAGTATTTT. Its translation is CASSLEGAYTDTQYF.

This clonotype was observed a few times. V is TRBV12-3 or TRBV12-4 and J is TRBJ1-1; D is possibly TRBD1 (5 bases). V was trimmed by 3 bases and J by 1 base, leaving 12 bases between them. CDR3 size: 15 residues. The CDR3 DNA follows: TGTGCCAGCAGTTTTATCCAGGGCGGGAACACTGAAGCTTTCTTT. Translated: CASSFIQGGNTEAFF.

The rearrangement joins TRBV10-3 to TRBJ1-2; 12 nucleotides agree with TRBD1. Germline V gives CDR1 ENHRY, CDR2 SYGVKD. The CDR3 consists of 14 residues. After removal of 11 bases from V and 7 bases from J, the junction contained 11 bases not matched to a gene. The CDR3 coding sequence is TGTGCCGGGTCCCGGGACAGGGGGCGCGGTGGCTACACCTTC. This gives the protein CAGSRDRGRGGYTF.

The chain uses TRBV6-1 and TRBJ2-5; D ambiguous. Trimming shortened V by 5 bases and J by 1 base, and 8 bases separated the two germline ends. This CDR3 contains 13 residues. From germline, CDR1 is MNHNS and CDR2 SASEGT. CDR3 nucleotide sequence: TGTGCCAGCAGTCCAAGGATCCAAGAGACCCAGTACTTC. Translated, it gives CASSPRIQETQYF.

This clonotype is medium-sized within its sample. V gene TRBV27 combines with J gene TRBJ2-1; D not certain. V gave up 2 bases and J gave up 2 bases, with 10 bases separating them. The CDR3 spans 15 residues. Germline CDR1 reads MNHEY; CDR2 reads SMNVEV (reference sequence). The CDR3 region is CASSLDTVPYNEQFF. The CDR3 bases are TGTGCCAGCAGTTTAGACACTGTCCCCTACAATGAGCAGTTCTTC.

This clonotype showed up just a few times. The genes are TRBV4-1 and TRBJ1-1; the match to TRBD1 covers 7 bases. The trim removed 4 bases at V and 4 bases at J, leaving 9 bases unmatched. This CDR3 contains 15 residues. Germline loops: CDR1 MGHRA, CDR2 YSYEKL. Here the CDR3 reads CASSLRTGSVTEAFF. The CDR3 DNA reads TGCGCCAGCAGCCTCAGGACAGGTTCTGTCACTGAAGCTTTCTTT.

In this sample, this clonotype turned up once. In DNA, the CDR3 is TGTGCCAGCGGGGGACCCGGGAGACGGGACCCAGATACCCAGTACTTC. Protein: CASGGPGRRDPDTQYF. This rearrangement joins TRBV27 to TRBJ2-5; D is possibly TRBD2 (6 bases). Trimming left V 8 bases short and J 8 bases short, with 27 bases between. CDR3 length: 16 residues. From germline, CDR1 is MNHEY and CDR2 SMNVEV (reference sequence).

This clonotype was counted a single time. The chain links TRBV5-1 to TRBJ2-3; perhaps TRBD2 as D (6 bases). With the DNA end fitting TRBJ2-1 better, the J assignment may be wrong. The CDR3 spans 14 residues. The germline V gene has CDR1 SGHRS and CDR2 YFSETQ. As DNA, the CDR3 is TGCGCCAGCAGCTTGGGACAGACTAGCAATGAGCAGTTCTTC. Its protein is CASSLGQTSNEQFF.

This clonotype was seen only once. The junction departs from germline at one end; a sequencing error may be responsible. The V gene is TRBV27, the J gene TRBJ2-3; a weak D match, TRBD2 (6 bases). The J call may be in error: the DNA end matches TRBJ2-4 better. Looked up from germline, CDR1 is MNHEY and CDR2 is SMNVEV (reference sequence). The CDR3 is 11 amino acids. In DNA, the CDR3 is TGTGGGAGGGGAGCCACAAACATTCAGTACTTC. It yields the protein CGRGATNIQYF.

This chain uses TRBV10-3 with TRBJ2-3; 8 bases map to TRBD2. CDR1 is ENHRY and CDR2 is SYGVKD in the germline V gene. The CDR3 runs 11 residues. J was trimmed by 11 bases and V by 9 bases; bases with no gene match: 7. CDR3 amino acids: CAIMSGRMQYF. The CDR3 DNA follows: TGTGCCATAATGAGCGGGAGAATGCAGTATTTT.

This clonotype was observed once. An end of the junction differs from the germline gene, which may be a read error. The V and J genes are TRBV4-1 and TRBJ2-3; no reliable D call. Germline V gene data show CDR1 as MGHRA and CDR2 as YSYEKL. The CDR3 is made up of 15 amino acids. This CDR3 is CASSQALRNQDTQYF. The CDR3, as DNA: TGCGCCAGCAGCCAAGCTCTCCGTAACCAAGATACGCAGTACTTT.

The table lists this clonotype with a count of one. As DNA, the CDR3 is TGTGCCAGCAGGGCGGACACTGCCTACAATGAGCAGTTCTTC. Its translation: CASRADTAYNEQFF. The chain couples TRBV6-1 to TRBJ2-1; D may be TRBD1 (5 bases). With 6 bases removed from V and 2 bases from J, the gap between germline ends came to 11 bases. In germline, CDR1 is MNHNS, CDR2 SASEGT. There are 14 residues in the CDR3.

As concerns this clonotype: An end of the junction does not agree with germline; a read error may underlie this. This chain links TRBV5-3 with TRBJ2-2; tentatively, D is TRBD2 (5 bases). TRBV5-3 is sorted into the ORF group, with uncertain function. This CDR3 spans 15 amino acids. The CDR3 here is CARSVGCRDFGEQFF. CDR3 DNA: TGTGCCAGAAGCGTTGGCTGTCGGGATTTTGGGGAGCAGTTTTTT.

The J gene is TRBJ2-1, the V gene TRBV10-3; 7 nucleotides align to TRBD2. Trimming removed 2 bases from V and 0 bases from J; junction bases left unmatched: 1. Germline assignment: CDR1 ENHRY and CDR2 SYGVKD. The length of the CDR3 is 15 residues. The CDR3 protein is CAISESGISYNEQFF. The CDR3, as DNA: TGTGCCATCAGTGAGAGCGGGATCTCCTACAATGAGCAGTTCTTC.

This clonotype was counted only a few times. The chain uses TRBV6-1 and TRBJ2-1, with a possible D match to TRBD2 (6 bases). Germline CDR1 reads MNHNS; CDR2 reads SASEGT. The CDR3 contains 12 residues. Between the trimmed V and J ends, which lost 6 bases and 10 bases, there was a span of 13 bases. The CDR3 bases are TGTGCCAGCAGGTCCCAGGGAGGCGAGCAGTTCTTC. Encoded protein: CASRSQGGEQFF.